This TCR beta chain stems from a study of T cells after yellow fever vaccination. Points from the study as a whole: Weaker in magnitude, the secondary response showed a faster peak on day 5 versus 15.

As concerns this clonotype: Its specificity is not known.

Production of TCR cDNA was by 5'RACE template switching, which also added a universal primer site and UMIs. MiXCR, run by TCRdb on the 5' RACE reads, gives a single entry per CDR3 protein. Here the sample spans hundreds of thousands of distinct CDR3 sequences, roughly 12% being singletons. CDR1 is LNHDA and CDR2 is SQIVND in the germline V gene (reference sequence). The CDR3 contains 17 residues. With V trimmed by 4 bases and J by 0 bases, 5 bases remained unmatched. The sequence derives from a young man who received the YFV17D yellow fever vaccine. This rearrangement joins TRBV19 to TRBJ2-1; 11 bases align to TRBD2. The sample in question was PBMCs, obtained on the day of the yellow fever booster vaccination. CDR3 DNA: TGTGCCAGTAGTACTTTTAGCGGGAGGGCCTCCTACAATGAGCAGTTCTTC. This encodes CASSTFSGRASYNEQFF.